The 23 T cell receptor beta chains given below trace back to one sample, sequenced in a study of CD8+ T cells in alopecia areata. cDNA reverse transcribed from extracted RNA served as the sequencing template. Using immunoSEQ multiplex PCR, the repertoire was profiled, and TCRdb retains in-frame clones only, with some absent. In the table there are some 200,000 clones, roughly three fifths of which are singletons. Treatment given: oral pan-JAK inhibitor, 5-10 mg twice daily. The sample here was CD4+ T cells sorted from blood, taken at week 4, from a patient treated with tofacitinib. The receptors shown here come from a human donor with alopecia areata.

This clone was observed a handful of times. The chain has TRBV2 and TRBJ1-5, with D tentatively TRBD1 (5 bases). Per germline, CDR1 SNHLY and CDR2 FYNNEI. This CDR3 has 14 amino acids. Trimming removed 3 bases from V and 2 bases from J, with 8 bases in between. Here the CDR3 reads CASSDRARNQPQHF. CDR3 nucleotides: TGTGCCAGCAGTGACAGGGCTCGCAATCAGCCCCAGCATTTT. Complete variable domain (other parts from reference TRBV2 and TRBJ1-5): EPEVTQTPSHQVTQMGQEVILRCVPISNHLYFYWYRQILGQKVEFLVSFYNNEISEKSEIFDDQFSVERPDGSNFTLKIRSTKLEDSAMYFCASSDRARNQPQHFGDGTRLSIL.

A few counts support this clone. The chain carries TRBV4-1 and TRBJ2-3; the D gene is possibly TRBD1 (7 bases). Germline values: CDR1 MGHRA, CDR2 YSYEKL. The CDR3 is made up of 15 amino acids. V dropped 2 bases and J dropped 3 bases, with 12 bases sitting between them. DNA for the CDR3: TGCGCCAGCAGCCAACGCCAGGGGGGAACAGATACGCAGTATTTT. The encoded protein is CASSQRQGGTDTQYF.

The sample holds a few counts of this clone. Here the CDR3 DNA reads TGTGCCAGCAGCGGAGGAGCGGGGGGGTCGCAAGAGACCCAGTACTTC. Its translation: CASSGGAGGSQETQYF. This chain joins TRBV13 and TRBJ2-5; the match to TRBD2 covers 10 bases. CDR1 is PRHDT, CDR2 FYEKMQ, per germline (reference sequence). The CDR3 runs 16 residues. V gave up 5 bases and J gave up 2 bases; unmatched junction bases: 8.

This clone was seen once. V gene TRBV29-1 combines with J gene TRBJ2-5, with 8 bases identical to TRBD2. The CDR3 length is 14 residues. CDR1 and CDR2 (germline): SQVTM, ANQGSEA. Here the CDR3 reads CIHVVAGSGETQYF. As DNA, the CDR3 is TGCATCCACGTGGTAGCGGGGTCGGGGGAGACCCAGTACTTC.

This chain uses TRBV30 with TRBJ1-1, with 7 bases identical to TRBD1. The CDR3 spans 16 residues. Germline V gene lookup returns CDR1 GTSNPN and CDR2 SVGIG (reference sequence). With 0 bases clipped from V and 1 base from J, the junction kept 8 bases outside the gene matches. The CDR3 coding sequence is TGTGCCTGGAGTGTCCGACAGGGTGCAGGGAACACTGAAGCTTTCTTT. Its protein product is CAWSVRQGAGNTEAFF.

The chain links TRBV30 to TRBJ2-1; 7 nucleotides match TRBD1. Trimming at V came to 3 bases and at J to 7 bases, leaving 3 bases not matched to a gene. The CDR3 is 12 amino acids. The germline gives CDR1 GTSNPN, CDR2 SVGIG (reference sequence). In DNA form, the CDR3 reads TGTGCCTGGAGCAACAGGGGAAATGAGCAGTTCTTC. Translation gives CAWSNRGNEQFF.

The chain has TRBV4-1 and TRBJ2-7; D is undetermined. Germline V gene sequence: CDR1 MGHRA, CDR2 YSYEKL. This CDR3 spans 13 amino acids. V lost 0 bases and J 4 bases, leaving 7 bases between the germline ends. CDR3 DNA: TGCGCCAGCAGCCAAGAGACGGTTTACGAGCAGTACTTC. It is translated as CASSQETVYEQYF.

This clone was seen just once. This chain uses TRBV9 with TRBJ2-5; D uncertain. This CDR3 is 13 amino acids long. From germline, CDR1 is SGDLS and CDR2 YYNGEE. V gave up 3 bases and J gave up 5 bases, with 11 bases separating them. The CDR3, as DNA: TGTGCCAGCAGCGCCTCGGCCCTCGAGACCCAGTACTTC. Translated, it gives CASSASALETQYF.

The CDR3 spells CASSFGSSNTEAFF. DNA of the CDR3: TGCGCCAGCAGCTTTGGCAGCTCGAACACTGAAGCTTTCTTT. This sequence joins TRBV5-1 and TRBJ1-1; D gene unclear. This CDR3 comprises 14 residues. V dropped 2 bases and J dropped 1 base, with 9 bases sitting between them. The germline V gene encodes CDR1 SGHRS and CDR2 YFSETQ.

The chain has TRBV6-6 and TRBJ1-5; unclear D gene. The CDR3 consists of 12 residues. From germline, CDR1 is MNHNY and CDR2 SVGAGI (reference sequence). CDR3 residues: CGAGVANQPQHF. In nucleotides, the CDR3 is TGTGGGGCCGGCGTAGCAAATCAGCCCCAGCATTTT.

This clone has just a few counts. V usage is TRBV29-1 and J usage is TRBJ2-7; the match to TRBD2 covers 7 bases. This CDR3 has 11 residues. Per the germline V gene, CDR1 is SQVTM and CDR2 is ANQGSEA. With 6 bases clipped from V and 3 bases from J, the junction kept 2 bases outside the gene matches. The CDR3 loop is CSVPGGYEQYF. CDR3 sequence (DNA): TGCAGCGTGCCGGGGGGCTACGAGCAGTACTTC.

This rearrangement joins TRBV7-9 to TRBJ2-6, with 7 bases matching TRBD1. The CDR3 loop spans 19 amino acids. The ends lost 5 bases at V and 1 base at J; junction bases unmatched: 14. Germline CDR1 reads SEHNR; CDR2 reads FQNEAQ (reference sequence). The CDR3 coding sequence is TGTGCCAGCAGCACCCTTTTGCGACAGGGTAATTCTGGGGCCAACGTCCTGACTTTC. It yields the protein CASSTLLRQGNSGANVLTF.

This clone was found a few times. This chain connects TRBV29-1 to TRBJ2-1; 9 nucleotides align to TRBD2. The CDR3 extends over 13 amino acids. CDR1 and CDR2 from the germline V gene are SQVTM and ANQGSEA. V gave up 4 bases and J gave up 8 bases; unmatched junction bases: 6. Written as DNA, the CDR3 is TGCAGCGTTGTCGTTAGCGGGGGTGATGAGCAGTTCTTC. This encodes CSVVVSGGDEQFF.

The chain has TRBV5-6 and TRBJ1-4; possible D gene TRBD1, 5 bases. The CDR3 length is 14 residues. Germline V CDR1 and CDR2: SGHDT, YYEEEE. Trimming left V 2 bases short and J 8 bases short, with 13 bases between. Here the CDR3 DNA reads TGTGCCAGCAGCTTTGACGGCAGGGACGAAAAACTGTTTTTT. Its protein is CASSFDGRDEKLFF.

The chain carries TRBV2 and TRBJ1-6; unclear D gene. The germline gives CDR1 SNHLY, CDR2 FYNNEI. Trimming left V 6 bases short and J 3 bases short, with 6 bases between. There are 13 residues in the CDR3. The CDR3, as DNA: TGTGCCAGCAGAGACCGCTATAATTCACCCCTCCACTTT. It codes for CASRDRYNSPLHF.

The genes are TRBV9 and TRBJ2-5, with 8 nucleotides matching TRBD1. The CDR3 has 13 amino acids. Germline values: CDR1 SGDLS, CDR2 YYNGEE. The junction had 3 bases not matched to a gene; V was cut back by 1 base and J by 7 bases. CDR3 sequence (DNA): TGTGCCAGCAGCGTATACGGACAGGGGACCCAGTACTTC. Protein: CASSVYGQGTQYF.

This clone has only a few counts. This sequence joins TRBV5-1 and TRBJ1-5; tentative D call: TRBD1 (5 bases). This CDR3 is built from 15 residues. Deletions cut 1 base from V and 1 base from J, with 9 bases between. Per germline, CDR1 SGHRS and CDR2 YFSETQ. CDR3 residues: CASSLNGASNQPQHF. Here the CDR3 DNA reads TGCGCCAGCAGCTTGAACGGGGCCAGCAATCAGCCCCAGCATTTT. Full variable domain (remainder filled in from reference TRBV5-1 and TRBJ1-5): KAGVTQTPRYLIKTRGQQVTLSCSPISGHRSVSWYQQTPGQGLQFLFEYFSETQRNKGNFPGRFSGRQFSNSRSEMNVSTLELGDSALYLCASSLNGASNQPQHFGDGTRLSIL.

The chain links TRBV5-1 to TRBJ2-7; possible D gene TRBD1, 5 bases. The CDR3 consists of 16 residues. V dropped 0 bases and J dropped 0 bases, with 13 bases sitting between them. Germline values: CDR1 SGHRS, CDR2 YFSETQ. CDR3 residues: CASSLALDTSSYEQYF. The CDR3 nucleotides read TGCGCCAGCAGCTTGGCCTTGGACACGAGCTCCTACGAGCAGTACTTC.

V is TRBV28 and J is TRBJ1-5; 9 nucleotides match TRBD1. After removal of 6 bases from V and 5 bases from J, the junction contained 5 bases not matched to a gene. Germline CDR1 reads MDHEN; CDR2 reads SYDVKM. This CDR3 has 14 amino acids. DNA for the CDR3: TGTGCCAGCAGCCGCCGGGACAGGGATCAGCCCCAGCATTTT. It yields the protein CASSRRDRDQPQHF.

This chain joins TRBV29-1 and TRBJ2-5; the D gene is possibly TRBD2 (6 bases). CDR3 length equals 12 residues. The V gene's germline CDR1 is SQVTM and CDR2 ANQGSEA. Trimming removed 6 bases at V and 5 bases at J, with 13 bases between. CDR3 in amino acids: CSVEGRHETQYF. The CDR3 DNA reads TGCAGCGTGGAGGGAAGGCATGAGACCCAGTACTTC.

The chain has TRBV25-1 and TRBJ2-1, with 9 bases identical to TRBD2. CDR1 MGHDK and CDR2 SYGVNS come from the germline V gene. V lost 4 bases and J lost 2; bases outside the gene matches: 3. The length of the CDR3 is 15 residues. The CDR3 loop is CASSGSGGAYNEQFF. CDR3 DNA sequence: TGTGCCAGCAGTGGTAGCGGGGGCGCCTACAATGAGCAGTTCTTC.

The CDR3 DNA follows: TGTGCCAGCGGAGCCCGGGGGGGTGAGCAGTTCTTC. Amino acid sequence: CASGARGGEQFF. The V call is TRBV6-4, the J call TRBJ2-1; TRBD2 matches 8 bases. The CDR3 totals 12 residues. The germline gives CDR1 MRHNA, CDR2 SNTAGT. J lost 9 bases, V lost 8 bases, and 6 bases had no gene match.

The chain is built from TRBV29-1 and TRBJ1-1; D call uncertain. Germline V CDR1 and CDR2: SQVTM, ANQGSEA. Trimming left V 2 bases short and J 1 base short, with 11 bases between. This CDR3 is 14 amino acids long. The CDR3 sequence is CSVERRQANTEAFF. In DNA, the CDR3 is TGCAGCGTTGAACGGCGGCAGGCGAACACTGAAGCTTTCTTT.